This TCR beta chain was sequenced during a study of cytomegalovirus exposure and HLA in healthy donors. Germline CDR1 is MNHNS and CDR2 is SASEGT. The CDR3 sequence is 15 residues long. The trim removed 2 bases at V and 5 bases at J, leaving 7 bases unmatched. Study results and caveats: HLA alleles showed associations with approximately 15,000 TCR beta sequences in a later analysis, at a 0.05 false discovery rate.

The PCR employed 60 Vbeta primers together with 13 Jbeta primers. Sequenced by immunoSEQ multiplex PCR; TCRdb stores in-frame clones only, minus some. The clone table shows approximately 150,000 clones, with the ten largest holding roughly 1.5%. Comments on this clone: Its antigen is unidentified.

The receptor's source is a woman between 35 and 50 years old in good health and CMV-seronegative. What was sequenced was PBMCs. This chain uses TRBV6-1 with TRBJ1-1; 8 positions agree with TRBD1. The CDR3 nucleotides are TGTGCCAGCAGTGAAAATATCAGGGGGCAGACTGAAGCTTTCTTT. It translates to CASSENIRGQTEAFF.